A selection of T cell receptor beta chains follows, all from one sample in a study of blood T cell repertoires in COVID-19. Method: immunoSEQ multiplex PCR; TCRdb's copy keeps in-frame clones and lacks some. The sample lists 150,000 to 200,000 clones; about 86% were seen once. The sample consisted of peripheral blood. The receptors come from a man aged 60 to 75 with acute or convalescent COVID-19. Both conserved end residues are part of each CDR3. Fields, in order: J gene, V gene, CDR3 protein.

>TRBJ2-7|TRBV5-1
CASSLELGYEQYF
>TRBJ2-5|TRBV18
CASSPPTGVLETQYF
>TRBJ2-5|TRBV27
CASSFRREAISLEETQYF
>TRBJ1-4|TRBV7-6
CASSLDGGASEKLFF
>TRBJ1-1|TRBV11-2
CASSPRGRRTEAFF
>TRBJ1-2|TRBV3-1/TRBV3-2
CASSQTDNYGYTF
>TRBJ2-2|TRBV7-8
CASSLVQDSLRGELFF
>TRBJ2-3|TRBV24-1
CATSDPGRTSEITDTQYF
>TRBJ1-2|TRBV24-1
CATSEAGNNGYTF
>TRBJ2-7|TRBV6-5
CAPGKGNYEQYF
>TRBJ2-2|TRBV11-2
CASSLMGVGELFF
>TRBJ2-7|TRBV5-1
CASSPGTSGRGYEQYF
>TRBJ1-5|TRBV6-5
CASTRDRDQPQHF
>TRBJ2-7|TRBV30
CAWREGSGLVKQYF
>TRBJ2-1|TRBV7-9
CASSPPGRDRGYNEQFF
>TRBJ2-5|TRBV7-9
CASSFRTGLIGETQYF
>TRBJ2-7|TRBV5-4
CASSLGTSGSYEQYF
>TRBJ1-5|TRBV6-5
CASSLTALTGQPQHF
>TRBJ1-2|TRBV28
CASQTSAPRGIGGYTF
>TRBJ2-3|TRBV7-8
CASSHRRVSDTQYF
>TRBJ2-7|TRBV13
CASSVGGNYEQYF
>TRBJ1-5|TRBV5-1
CASSRTGNSNQPQHF
>TRBJ2-3|TRBV7-9
CASSLVSDTEYF
>TRBJ1-5|TRBV5-1
CASSLFRGQPQHF
>TRBJ2-5|TRBV11-1
CASSTMSWWGLETQYF
>TRBJ1-1|TRBV18
CASSRGGAQAEAFF
>TRBJ1-4|TRBV11-2
CASSLREKLFF
>TRBJ1-1|TRBV19
CASSIEPIRDRDRMNTEAFF
>TRBJ2-5|TRBV3-1/TRBV3-2
CASSQVREGETQYF
>TRBJ2-3|TRBV5-4
CASSWTSGVMTDTQYF
>TRBJ1-4|TRBV29-1
CSVEDGQGGGKLFF
>TRBJ2-1|TRBV21-1
CASSKALLGTSGKNEQFF
>TRBJ2-3|TRBV28
CASSPGLAASTDTQYF
>TRBJ2-1|TRBV5-4
CASSYGGGSSYNEQFF
>TRBJ2-6|TRBV15
CATSRLGTDTRSGANVLTF
>TRBJ1-6|TRBV28
CASRKSGQYNSPLHF
>TRBJ2-3|TRBV6-1
CASSSSTDTQYF
>TRBJ1-1|TRBV7-3
CASSFQGVGEAFF
>TRBJ2-7|TRBV7-2
CASSLGGSKSSYEQYF
>TRBJ2-1|TRBV28
CASSSDSNEQFF
>TRBJ1-2|TRBV3-1/TRBV3-2
CASSQAAVNYGYTF
>TRBJ2-5|TRBV5-1
CASSSAGGETQYF
>TRBJ1-3|TRBV15
CATGGATGNTIYF
>TRBJ2-7|TRBV2
CASHKGLAGGKQYF
>TRBJ1-5|TRBV15
CATGDRDGPIDQPQHF
>TRBJ2-4|TRBV28
CASRRGGDAKNIQYF
>TRBJ2-7|TRBV19
CASSPRRGNRHEQYF
>TRBJ1-1|TRBV2
CASSVNVQGEAFF
>TRBJ1-2|TRBV28
CASSLPGGASYTF
>TRBJ1-5|TRBV10-3
CAISDGRGYQPQHF
>TRBJ1-1|TRBV7-9
CASRPDSTGFTEAFF
>TRBJ2-1|TRBV7-6
CASSLGLARTNEQFF
>TRBJ1-2|TRBV10-3
CAIMEGEGGYTF